The following is a TCR beta chain sequence with its context. This sample was taken from a study of blood T cell repertoires in COVID-19. Across the study: The United States, Italy and Spain were the sources of the acute and convalescent COVID-19 samples. Sample material is recorded as cDNA or gDNA derived from T cells, B-cell-depleted T cells, or PBMCs.

Looked up from germline, CDR1 is MDHEN and CDR2 is SYDVKM. With V trimmed by 5 bases and J by 3 bases, 9 bases remained unmatched. This CDR3 is 15 amino acids long. As originally analysed: Amplification of reference gene primers provided the estimated nucleated cell counts. Assay used: immunoSEQ multiplex PCR; TCRdb lists only in-frame clones, some missing. V, J and clone size are those of that table, while D and trimming were read from the DNA. The sample holds about 190,000 clones; approximately 86% are singletons and the top ten take around 2.7%. Sequencing was carried out using peripheral blood. The chain is built from TRBV28 and TRBJ2-5, with 7 bases fitting TRBD2. The source is a man aged 40-49 years with active or convalescent COVID-19. DNA of the CDR3: TGTGCCAGCAGTGCCAACACCGGGACTAAAGAGACCCAGTACTTC. This gives the protein CASSANTGTKETQYF.